Below are 22 T cell receptor beta chains sequenced from a single sample in a study of CD8 T cells in ankylosing spondylitis. One entry per CDR3 protein results from TCRdb running MiXCR on the 5' RACE reads. The data show nearly 350,000 distinct CDR3 sequences, roughly 14% seen once. Sequenced material: blood, either unsorted or a sorted T cell fraction (not recorded which). These receptor sequences come from a male donor with ankylosing spondylitis or in good health (not recorded which).

This clonotype showed up just a few times. This sequence joins TRBV12-3 or TRBV12-4 and TRBJ2-7; D unclear. The CDR3 extends over 11 amino acids. V was trimmed by 6 bases and J by 4 bases, leaving 7 bases between them. CDR3: CASRRFYEQYF. In DNA form, the CDR3 reads TGTGCCAGCAGACGTTTTTACGAGCAGTACTTC.

This clonotype has only a few counts. The V and J genes are TRBV2 and TRBJ2-4; D is unresolved. Trimming left V 4 bases short and J 2 bases short, with 12 bases between. The CDR3 is 15 amino acids. Germline CDR1 and CDR2: SNHLY and FYNNEI. The CDR3 DNA reads as TGTGCCAGCAGTGTAGACCAGAACCCCAAAAACATTCAGTACTTC. Amino acids: CASSVDQNPKNIQYF.

Only a few counts were recorded for this clonotype. The V gene is TRBV4-2, the J gene TRBJ2-7, with D perhaps TRBD1 (6 bases). The CDR3 totals 17 residues. V lost 2 bases and J lost 6, with 23 bases in between. Germline CDR1 is LGHNA and CDR2 is YNFKEQ. DNA of the CDR3: TGTGCCAGCAGCCAAATCTCCGGGACAACCATACGGGGCGAGCAGTACTTC. This sequence encodes CASSQISGTTIRGEQYF.

This clonotype came up a few times. V usage is TRBV20-1 and J usage is TRBJ2-7; no clear D gene. Trimming left V 0 bases short and J 0 bases short, with 6 bases between. Germline CDR1 and CDR2: DFQATT and SNEGSKA (reference sequence). The CDR3 length is 13 residues. CDR3 amino acids: CSAREGSSYEQYF. The CDR3 region has the DNA TGCAGTGCTAGAGAGGGCAGCTCCTACGAGCAGTACTTC.

The genes are TRBV9 and TRBJ2-2, with D unclear. The ends were cut back, 0 bases at V and 4 bases at J, with 7 bases in the middle. This CDR3 has 14 residues. Germline V gives CDR1 SGDLS, CDR2 YYNGEE. The CDR3 reads CASSVGAITGELFF. The CDR3 bases are TGTGCCAGCAGCGTAGGGGCCATCACCGGGGAGCTGTTTTTT.

V gene TRBV10-3 combines with J gene TRBJ2-7; 15 positions match TRBD2. This CDR3 region has 17 residues. V trimming: 3 bases; J trimming: 4 bases; junction bases outside the gene matches: 7. Per germline, CDR1 ENHRY and CDR2 SYGVKD. The CDR3 is CAISDAGTSGRRYEQYF. CDR3 DNA sequence: TGTGCCATCAGTGATGCCGGGACTAGCGGGAGGAGGTACGAGCAGTACTTC.

The V and J genes are TRBV4-1 and TRBJ2-5; 7 positions match TRBD2. The V gene end was trimmed by 0 bases and the J gene end by 7 bases; junction bases not matched to a gene: 8. Germline V gives CDR1 MGHRA, CDR2 YSYEKL. The CDR3 sequence is 15 residues long. CDR3 residues: CASSQEPAGLGTQYF. CDR3 DNA: TGCGCCAGCAGCCAAGAACCAGCGGGGCTAGGGACCCAGTACTTC.

Details on this clonotype: The junction shows a germline mismatch at one end, possibly a read error. This rearrangement joins TRBV5-1 to TRBJ1-1; no clear D gene. Germline lookup yields CDR1 SGHRS and CDR2 YFSETQ. The CDR3 totals 14 residues. CDR3 protein: CASRLEEATLGAFF. For the CDR3, the DNA is TGCGCCAGCAGATTGGAAGAGGCTACACTGGGGGCTTTCTTT.

This clonotype was seen a few times. The V call is TRBV20-1, the J call TRBJ2-1, with D perhaps matching TRBD1 (5 bases). The length of the CDR3 is 15 residues. Germline V lookup: CDR1 DFQATT, CDR2 SNEGSKA (reference sequence). V gave up 6 bases and J gave up 6 bases, with 21 bases separating them. In DNA form, the CDR3 reads TGCAGTGCCTACTTTCAAAAAGGGGTTCTCAATGAGCAGTTCTTC. The encoded protein is CSAYFQKGVLNEQFF.

This rearrangement joins TRBV20-1 to TRBJ2-3, with a weak D call TRBD1 (6 bases). The germline V gene encodes CDR1 DFQATT and CDR2 SNEGSKA (reference sequence). The CDR3 has 14 amino acids. V lost 3 bases and J lost 2, with 12 bases in between. CDR3 loop: CSASNREITDTQYF. The CDR3, as DNA: TGCAGTGCTAGCAACAGGGAGATCACAGATACGCAGTATTTT.

The chain combines TRBV12-3 or TRBV12-4 with TRBJ2-3, with TRBD2 matching over 9 bases. Trimming took 11 bases from V and 5 from J; bases not matched to a gene: 23. The CDR3 is 18 amino acids. Here the CDR3 reads CAFCLMAGGTISGDTQYF. In DNA form, the CDR3 reads TGTGCCTTCTGTTTAATGGCGGGGGGGACAATCAGCGGAGATACGCAGTATTTT.

This clonotype was seen a few times. V gene TRBV10-3 combines with J gene TRBJ2-5, with D possibly being TRBD2 (5 bases). There are 13 residues in the CDR3. Trimming removed 4 bases from V and 5 bases from J, with 11 bases in between. CDR1 and CDR2 (germline): ENHRY, SYGVKD. CDR3 sequence (DNA): TGTGCCATCAGTGTGAACGGGGTCGAGACCCAGTACTTC. Protein product: CAISVNGVETQYF.

The chain recombines TRBV4-2 with TRBJ2-7; the match to TRBD2 covers 10 bases. The CDR3 contains 15 residues. The V segment lost 2 bases and the J segment 7 bases; nucleotides outside the gene matches: 8. The V gene's germline CDR1 is LGHNA and CDR2 YNFKEQ. CDR3 protein: CASSQLLAGRREQYF. Written as DNA, the CDR3 is TGTGCCAGCAGCCAATTACTAGCGGGAAGGCGGGAGCAGTACTTC.

This chain connects TRBV5-1 to TRBJ2-7; possibly TRBD2 for D (5 bases). The CDR3 sequence is 14 residues long. Germline assignment: CDR1 SGHRS and CDR2 YFSETQ. Trimming pared 6 bases from V and 0 bases from J, leaving 13 bases between. In nucleotides, the CDR3 is TGCGCCAGCAAAAGAGAGGGTAGCTCCTACGAGCAGTACTTC. This sequence encodes CASKREGSSYEQYF.

This clonotype was observed a few times. The V gene is TRBV7-8, the J gene TRBJ2-1; D might be TRBD1 (6 bases). CDR3 length: 16 residues. V shed 0 bases and J shed 9 bases, with 18 bases lying between them. Germline V gene lookup returns CDR1 SGHVS and CDR2 FQNEAQ. Written as DNA, the CDR3 is TGTGCCAGCAGCTTAGCTCTCACTAGTAAAGGGGGTGAGCAGTTCTTC. It specifies CASSLALTSKGGEQFF.

This clonotype was found a few times. The gene calls are TRBV20-1 and TRBJ2-2; no firm D call. Germline CDR1 and CDR2: DFQATT and SNEGSKA (reference sequence). V was trimmed by 4 bases and J by 7 bases, leaving 7 bases between them. The CDR3 consists of 11 residues. The CDR3 loop is CSATILGELFF. Here the CDR3 DNA reads TGCAGTGCTACTATCCTCGGGGAGCTGTTTTTT.

This clonotype was detected ten times or more. CDR3 DNA sequence: TGCAGCGTTGGGGGGCGTGAGAGGGAATCTGAAGCTTTCTTT. Translating gives CSVGGRERESEAFF. The chain employs TRBV29-1 and TRBJ1-1; possible D gene TRBD1, 6 bases. Germline-derived CDR1 and CDR2 are SQVTM and ANQGSEA. V lost 4 bases, J lost 6 bases, and 18 bases lay in between. The CDR3 consists of 14 residues.

The rearrangement joins TRBV9 to TRBJ2-7; D is undetermined. This CDR3 has 15 amino acids. Trimming cost V 2 bases and J 4 bases, with 16 bases left between them. Per the germline V gene, CDR1 is SGDLS and CDR2 is YYNGEE. CDR3 in DNA: TGTGCCAGCAGCGTCGACCCAGATTCCCTTTACGAGCAGTACTTC. Translation: CASSVDPDSLYEQYF.

The chain links TRBV29-1 to TRBJ1-1; TRBD1 might be the D (6 bases). Trimming shortened V by 3 bases and J by 4 bases, and 15 bases separated the two germline ends. The V gene's germline CDR1 is SQVTM and CDR2 ANQGSEA. This CDR3 is built from 14 residues. This CDR3 is CSVEPGRGVTEAFF. The CDR3 DNA is TGCAGCGTTGAGCCGGGCAGGGGCGTCACTGAAGCTTTCTTT.

This clonotype was picked up many times. This chain connects TRBV12-3 or TRBV12-4 to TRBJ1-1; D possibly corresponds to TRBD1 (6 bases). V shed 7 bases and J shed 3 bases, with 24 bases lying between them. The CDR3 has 17 amino acids. The CDR3 protein is CASNVQGSPPSDTEAFF. As DNA, the CDR3 is TGTGCCAGCAACGTACAGGGATCCCCTCCGTCCGACACTGAAGCTTTCTTT.

V gene TRBV7-9 combines with J gene TRBJ2-3; D tentatively reads TRBD1 or TRBD2 (5 bases each). V was cut by 5 bases and J by 0 bases, with 18 bases left in between. The CDR3 extends over 17 amino acids. Germline V gene sequence: CDR1 SEHNR, CDR2 FQNEAQ (reference sequence). CDR3 nucleotides: TGTGCCAGCAGCCACCCGGGACCGCTTCAGAGCACAGATACGCAGTATTTT. Protein: CASSHPGPLQSTDTQYF.

This clonotype was detected only a few times. This chain connects TRBV5-1 to TRBJ2-2; D possibly corresponds to TRBD2 (6 bases). CDR3 length equals 14 residues. Germline V CDR1 and CDR2: SGHRS, YFSETQ. Trimming removed 0 bases from V and 6 bases from J, with 9 bases in between. The CDR3 spells CASSLVTSPGELFF. In nucleotides, the CDR3 is TGCGCCAGCAGCTTGGTTACTAGCCCCGGGGAGCTGTTTTTT.